The TCR beta chain under discussion was sequenced for a study of cytomegalovirus exposure and HLA in healthy donors. Study overall: Unique TCR beta sequences numbering about 100 million came from about 179 million T cells in an earlier analysis.

Study-wide results and limits: The study put 160 or so TCR beta chains on its list as cytomegalovirus-associated.

This clone turned up a few times. The antigen remains unidentified. Vbeta (60) and Jbeta (13) primers were used in the PCR. Assay: immunoSEQ multiplex PCR; the TCRdb copy retains only in-frame clones and omits some. The table lists about 110,000 clones, approximately 78% of them singletons. This clonotype was obtained from a woman between 40 and 55 years old in good health and CMV-seropositive. The sample was PBMCs.

The CDR3 DNA reads as TGTGCCAGCAGCTCCCAGGAGGGAGAAGAGACCCAGTACTTC. Protein product: CASSSQEGEETQYF. The V and J genes are TRBV13 and TRBJ2-5; D possibly corresponds to TRBD2 (6 bases). Germline values: CDR1 PRHDT, CDR2 FYEKMQ (reference sequence). Trimming cost V 4 bases and J 3 bases, with 12 bases left between them. This CDR3 comprises 14 residues.